A single sample is the source of the 23 T cell receptor beta chains below, sequenced in a study of shared clonotypes between healthy human individuals. Profiled with immunoSEQ multiplex PCR; TCRdb holds only in-frame clones, not every one. The repertoire consists of approximately 1.5 million clones, with 95% to 99% occurring once and the leading ten covering approximately 0.45%. The material sequenced was naive CD4+ T cells sorted from blood. Documented subset: CD45RA+ positively selected. These receptors all stem from a man aged 25 to 40 in good health.

V and J are TRBV18 and TRBJ1-1, with 7 positions matching TRBD1. This CDR3 region has 18 residues. Germline lookup yields CDR1 KGHSH and CDR2 LQKENI. Losses at the gene ends were 4 bases for V and 8 bases for J; bases not matched to a gene: 22. CDR3 sequence reads: CASSHRGWTGLFVSEAFF. CDR3 nucleotides: TGTGCCAGCTCACACAGGGGCTGGACGGGTCTTTTTGTTTCGGAAGCTTTCTTT.

The chain carries TRBV5-4 and TRBJ2-5; 12 nucleotides match TRBD2. The CDR3 has 16 residues. The germline V gene encodes CDR1 SGHNT and CDR2 YYREEE (reference sequence). V trimming: 4 bases; J trimming: 5 bases; junction bases outside the gene matches: 9. CDR3 nucleotide sequence: TGTGCCAGCAGCCCGACTAGCGGGAGAGCAACTGAGACCCAGTACTTC. This encodes CASSPTSGRATETQYF.

The gene calls are TRBV27 and TRBJ1-1, with TRBD1 matching over 7 bases. Germline values: CDR1 MNHEY, CDR2 SMNVEV (reference sequence). The V gene end was trimmed by 4 bases and the J gene end by 1 base; junction bases not matched to a gene: 6. This CDR3 is built from 15 residues. CDR3: CASSSRQGSNTEAFF. The DNA of the CDR3 is TGTGCCAGCAGTTCGCGACAGGGATCGAACACTGAAGCTTTCTTT.

This chain joins TRBV5-6 and TRBJ2-7; 8 bases align to TRBD1. V trimming: 3 bases; J trimming: 5 bases; junction bases outside the gene matches: 10. The CDR3 extends over 15 amino acids. Germline assignment: CDR1 SGHDT and CDR2 YYEEEE. The CDR3 sequence is CASSSYRGTLNEQYF. The CDR3 DNA reads as TGTGCCAGCAGCTCATACAGGGGGACCTTGAACGAGCAGTACTTC.

V gene TRBV28 combines with J gene TRBJ1-3, with TRBD1 as a possible D gene (6 bases). CDR1 MDHEN and CDR2 SYDVKM come from the germline V gene. The CDR3 runs to 17 residues. Trimming took off 5 bases at V and 0 bases at J, with 17 bases between the two ends. CDR3 loop: CASSDYGDTDSGNTIYF. Written as DNA, the CDR3 is TGTGCCAGCAGTGATTATGGGGACACCGACTCTGGAAACACCATATATTTT.

The chain carries TRBV2 and TRBJ1-5; no reliable D call. Per the germline V gene, CDR1 is SNHLY and CDR2 is FYNNEI. This CDR3 region has 14 residues. V lost 6 bases, J lost 1 base, and 10 bases lay in between. CDR3 in amino acids: CASRGSRSNQPQHF. For the CDR3, the DNA is TGTGCCAGCAGGGGGAGTAGAAGCAATCAGCCCCAGCATTTT.

There are a few counts of this clone. J is TRBJ2-1 and V is TRBV9, with 8 bases that match TRBD2. V shed 1 base, J shed 9 bases, and the junction held 12 bases outside the gene matches. There are 16 residues in the CDR3. Germline V lookup: CDR1 SGDLS, CDR2 YYNGEE. The DNA of the CDR3 is TGTGCCAGCAGCGTAAAAGCGGGAGTCCTGTTGGGTGAGCAGTTCTTC. Protein: CASSVKAGVLLGEQFF.

The chain recombines TRBV28 with TRBJ2-5; D not resolved. Germline CDR1 reads MDHEN; CDR2 reads SYDVKM. The CDR3 has 13 residues. Trimming took off 7 bases at V and 2 bases at J, with 11 bases between the two ends. The CDR3 here is CASNRRIQETQYF. DNA of the CDR3: TGTGCCAGCAACCGACGGATACAAGAGACCCAGTACTTC.

This chain connects TRBV28 to TRBJ1-1; TRBD1 is a possible D gene (5 bases). Trimming removed 4 bases at V and 7 bases at J, with 10 bases between. This CDR3 is 12 amino acids long. Germline values: CDR1 MDHEN, CDR2 SYDVKM. CDR3 region: CASSSGANEAFF. The CDR3 nucleotides read TGTGCCAGCAGTTCTGGGGCCAATGAAGCTTTCTTT.

A single count supports this clone. The gene calls are TRBV4-3 and TRBJ1-4; D not certain. CDR3 length: 14 residues. The germline gives CDR1 LGHNA, CDR2 YSLEER. V gave up 0 bases and J gave up 7 bases, with 9 bases separating them. The DNA of the CDR3 is TGCGCCAGCAGCCAAGAAGGGAGCACTGAAAAACTGTTTTTT. It encodes CASSQEGSTEKLFF.

The chain carries TRBV11-3 and TRBJ1-1; TRBD1 might be the D (5 bases). V was clipped by 5 bases and J by 1 base, with 8 bases between them. The germline CDR1 and CDR2 sequences are SGHNT and YENEEA. The CDR3 is 13 amino acids. The CDR3 sequence is CASSIGQNTEAFF. For the CDR3, the DNA is TGTGCCAGCAGCATCGGACAGAACACTGAAGCTTTCTTT.

The chain is built from TRBV5-6 and TRBJ2-1; TRBD1 aligns across 7 bases. There are 13 residues in the CDR3. V trimming: 1 base; J trimming: 15 bases; junction bases outside the gene matches: 10. The germline CDR1 and CDR2 sequences are SGHDT and YYEEEE. The CDR3 DNA reads TGTGCCAGCAGCTTGCGAGGGGACAGACTACCGTTCTTC. Protein product: CASSLRGDRLPFF.

V usage is TRBV10-1 and J usage is TRBJ2-1, with D unclear. Germline-derived CDR1 and CDR2 are WNHNN and SYGVQD (reference sequence). V was clipped by 2 bases and J by 2 bases, with 7 bases between them. This CDR3 contains 14 residues. This CDR3 reads CASSEALTYNEQFF. The DNA of the CDR3 is TGCGCCAGCAGTGAGGCGCTAACCTACAATGAGCAGTTCTTC.

Comments on this clone: This specimen includes other DNA sequences encoding the same CDR3. The chain has TRBV5-1 and TRBJ2-5; weak D call: TRBD2 (5 bases). V lost 0 bases, J lost 4 bases, and 10 bases lay in between. The germline CDR1 and CDR2 sequences are SGHRS and YFSETQ. This CDR3 has 14 residues. The CDR3 protein is CASSLALGGETQYF. Here the CDR3 DNA reads TGCGCCAGCAGCTTGGCCTTAGGAGGAGAGACCCAGTACTTC.

V is TRBV6-6 and J is TRBJ2-5; 7 bases are shared with TRBD2. Germline values: CDR1 MNHNY, CDR2 SVGAGI (reference sequence). There are 13 residues in the CDR3. The V and J ends lost 7 bases and 3 bases, in that order; junction bases with no gene match: 5. CDR3 nucleotides: TGTGCCAGCACTCCAACTAGCGAAGAGACCCAGTACTTC. Residues: CASTPTSEETQYF.

The chain has TRBV30 and TRBJ2-7; 9 bases match TRBD1. With V trimmed by 5 bases and J by 5 bases, 7 bases remained unmatched. Germline V lookup: CDR1 GTSNPN, CDR2 SVGIG (reference sequence). CDR3 size: 13 residues. In nucleotides, the CDR3 is TGTGCCTGGGGGGACAGGGTGGGGCACGAGCAGTACTTC. It translates to CAWGDRVGHEQYF. Combining the CDR3 with reference TRBV30 and TRBJ2-7 gives the whole variable domain SQTIHQWPATLVQPVGSPLSLECTVEGTSNPNLYWYRQAAGRGLQLLFYSVGIGQISSEVPQNLSASRPQDRQFILSSKKLLLSDSGFYLCAWGDRVGHEQYFGPGTRLTVT.

This chain connects TRBV2 to TRBJ2-3; 11 nucleotides agree with TRBD2. Germline lookup yields CDR1 SNHLY and CDR2 FYNNEI. CDR3 length: 16 residues. The V gene end was trimmed by 6 bases and the J gene end by 4 bases; junction bases not matched to a gene: 9. The CDR3 DNA follows: TGTGCCAGCAGCTACCTTAGCGGGAGGGCCGCAGATACGCAGTATTTT. The encoded protein is CASSYLSGRAADTQYF.

The chain recombines TRBV6-1 with TRBJ2-2; maybe TRBD1 (5 bases). The CDR3 length is 18 residues. CDR1 MNHNS and CDR2 SASEGT come from the germline V gene. Trimming took off 0 bases at V and 0 bases at J, with 14 bases between the two ends. DNA for the CDR3: TGTGCCAGCAGTGAAGCGAAGACAGTGTTTGCGAACACCGGGGAGCTGTTTTTT. Translating gives CASSEAKTVFANTGELFF.

This rearrangement joins TRBV19 to TRBJ1-4; D unclear. Trimming took off 7 bases at V and 0 bases at J, with 12 bases between the two ends. CDR1 and CDR2 (germline): LNHDA, SQIVND (reference sequence). The CDR3 is 15 residues long. The CDR3 sequence: CASKRRQATNEKLFF. In nucleotides, the CDR3 is TGTGCCAGTAAGAGGCGGCAAGCAACTAATGAAAAACTGTTTTTT.

The V and J genes are TRBV4-1 and TRBJ1-1; TRBD1 might be the D (6 bases). The CDR3 has 15 amino acids. Trimming removed 2 bases at V and 4 bases at J, with 14 bases between. Germline V gene data show CDR1 as MGHRA and CDR2 as YSYEKL. The chain's CDR3 is CASSQNTGFRTEAFF. As DNA, the CDR3 is TGCGCCAGCAGCCAAAACACAGGGTTTCGCACTGAAGCTTTCTTT.

The chain is built from TRBV7-8 and TRBJ2-7, with D maybe TRBD2 (5 bases). Germline V CDR1 and CDR2: SGHVS, FQNEAQ. This CDR3 comprises 13 residues. V shed 2 bases and J shed 7 bases, with 12 bases lying between them. The chain's CDR3 is CASSLLGPGEQYF. The CDR3, as DNA: TGTGCCAGCAGCTTACTCGGCCCGGGGGAGCAGTACTTC. Drawing the rest from reference TRBV7-8 and TRBJ2-7, the complete variable domain is GAGVSQSPRYKVAKRGQDVALRCDPISGHVSLFWYQQALGQGPEFLTYFQNEAQLDKSGLPSDRFFAERPEGSVSTLKIQRTQQEDSAVYLCASSLLGPGEQYFGPGTRLTVT.

V gene TRBV6-5 combines with J gene TRBJ2-1, with 13 positions matching TRBD2. After removal of 10 bases from V and 9 bases from J, the junction contained 6 bases not matched to a gene. Germline V gives CDR1 MNHEY, CDR2 SVGAGI. This CDR3 spans 13 amino acids. The CDR3 nucleotides read TGTGCCACAAGACTAGCGGGAGGCCTTGAGCAGTTCTTC. This translates into CATRLAGGLEQFF.

The gene calls are TRBV20-1 and TRBJ2-5; 7 bases map to TRBD1. Germline V CDR1 and CDR2: DFQATT, SNEGSKA (reference sequence). CDR3 length: 11 amino acids. The trim removed 5 bases at V and 11 bases at J, leaving 8 bases unmatched. In DNA form, the CDR3 reads TGCAGTGCTCAAGACAGGGAAGAGCAGTACTTC. This codes for CSAQDREEQYF.